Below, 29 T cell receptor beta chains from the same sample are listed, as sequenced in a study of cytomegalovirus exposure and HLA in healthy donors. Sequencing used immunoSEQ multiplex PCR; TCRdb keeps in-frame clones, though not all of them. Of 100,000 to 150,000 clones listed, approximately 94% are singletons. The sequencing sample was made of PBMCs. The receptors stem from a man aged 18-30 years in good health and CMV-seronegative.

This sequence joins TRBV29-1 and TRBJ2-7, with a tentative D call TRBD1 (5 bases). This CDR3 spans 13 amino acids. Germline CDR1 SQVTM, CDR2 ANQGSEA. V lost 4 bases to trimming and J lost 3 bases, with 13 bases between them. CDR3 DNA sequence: TGCAGCGTTGGTGGGGCTAGTGGCTACGAGCAGTACTTC. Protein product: CSVGGASGYEQYF.

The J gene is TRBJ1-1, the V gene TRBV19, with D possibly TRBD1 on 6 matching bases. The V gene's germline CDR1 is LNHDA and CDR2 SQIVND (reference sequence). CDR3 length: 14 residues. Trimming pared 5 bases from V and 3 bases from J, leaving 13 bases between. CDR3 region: CASSQAGTYTEAFF. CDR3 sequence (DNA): TGTGCCAGTAGTCAAGCCGGGACATACACTGAAGCTTTCTTT.

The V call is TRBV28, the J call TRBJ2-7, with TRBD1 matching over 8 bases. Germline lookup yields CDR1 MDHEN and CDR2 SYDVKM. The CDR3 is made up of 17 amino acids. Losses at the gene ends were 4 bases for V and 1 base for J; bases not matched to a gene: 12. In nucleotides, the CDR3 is TGTGCCAGCAGTTCTCAACGATCCGGGACAGGATCCTACGAGCAGTACTTC. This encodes CASSSQRSGTGSYEQYF. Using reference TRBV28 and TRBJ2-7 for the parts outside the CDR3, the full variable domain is DVKVTQSSRYLVKRTGEKVFLECVQDMDHENMFWYRQDPGLGLRLIYFSYDVKMKEKGDIPEGYSVSREKKERFSLILESASTNQTSMYLCASSSQRSGTGSYEQYFGPGTRLTVT.

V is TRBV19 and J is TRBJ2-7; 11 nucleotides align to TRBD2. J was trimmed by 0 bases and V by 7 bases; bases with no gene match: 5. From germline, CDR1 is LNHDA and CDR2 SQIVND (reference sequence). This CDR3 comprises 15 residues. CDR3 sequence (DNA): TGTGCCAGTACCATGGGACTAGCGGCCTCCTACGAGCAGTACTTC. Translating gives CASTMGLAASYEQYF.

In DNA form, the CDR3 reads TGTGCCAGCAGTTTAGCTCAGGCAAACTATGGCTACACCTTC. Encoded protein: CASSLAQANYGYTF. V is TRBV28 and J is TRBJ1-2; D remains ambiguous. Looked up from germline, CDR1 is MDHEN and CDR2 is SYDVKM. This CDR3 region has 14 residues. V dropped 2 bases and J dropped 2 bases, with 9 bases sitting between them.

CDR3 in DNA: TGCAGCGGGTTACTAGGCTCCTACAATGAGCAGTTCTTC. Its translation is CSGLLGSYNEQFF. This chain uses TRBV29-1 with TRBJ2-1, with a tentative D call TRBD2 (5 bases). V lost 7 bases and J lost 0, with 10 bases in between. CDR1 SQVTM and CDR2 ANQGSEA come from the germline V gene. The CDR3 totals 13 residues.

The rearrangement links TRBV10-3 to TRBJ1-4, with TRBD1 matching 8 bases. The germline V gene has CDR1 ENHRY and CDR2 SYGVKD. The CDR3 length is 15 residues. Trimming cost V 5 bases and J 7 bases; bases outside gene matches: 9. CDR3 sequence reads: CAISPLDRGTEKLFF. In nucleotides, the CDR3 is TGTGCCATCAGTCCTCTCGACAGGGGTACTGAAAAACTGTTTTTT.

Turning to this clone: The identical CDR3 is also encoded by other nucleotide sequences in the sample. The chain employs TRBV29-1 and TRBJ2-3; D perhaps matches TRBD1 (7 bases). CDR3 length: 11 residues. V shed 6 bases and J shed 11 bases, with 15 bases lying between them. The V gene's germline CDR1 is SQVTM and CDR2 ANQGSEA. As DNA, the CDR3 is TGCAGCGTGGGGGGCCAGGGGGGGCAGTATTTT. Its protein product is CSVGGQGGQYF.

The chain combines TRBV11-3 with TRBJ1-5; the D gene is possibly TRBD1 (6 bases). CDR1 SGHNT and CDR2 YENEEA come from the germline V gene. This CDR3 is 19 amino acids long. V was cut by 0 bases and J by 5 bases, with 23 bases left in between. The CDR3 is CASSLDRRGGAAFYQPQHF. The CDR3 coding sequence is TGTGCCAGCAGCTTAGATCGTCGGGGGGGGGCAGCCTTTTATCAGCCCCAGCATTTT.

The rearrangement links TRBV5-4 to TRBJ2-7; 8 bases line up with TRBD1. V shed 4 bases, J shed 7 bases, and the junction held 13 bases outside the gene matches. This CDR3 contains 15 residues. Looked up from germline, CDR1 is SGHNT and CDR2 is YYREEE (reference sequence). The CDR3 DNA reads TGTGCCAGCAGCCGACTCGGGACAGGCCCTAAAGAGCAGTACTTC. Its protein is CASSRLGTGPKEQYF.

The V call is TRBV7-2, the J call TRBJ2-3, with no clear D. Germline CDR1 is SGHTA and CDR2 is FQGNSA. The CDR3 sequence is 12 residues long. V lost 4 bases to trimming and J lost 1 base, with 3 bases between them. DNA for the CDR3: TGTGCCAGCAGCTCTCGCACAGATACGCAGTATTTT. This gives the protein CASSSRTDTQYF.

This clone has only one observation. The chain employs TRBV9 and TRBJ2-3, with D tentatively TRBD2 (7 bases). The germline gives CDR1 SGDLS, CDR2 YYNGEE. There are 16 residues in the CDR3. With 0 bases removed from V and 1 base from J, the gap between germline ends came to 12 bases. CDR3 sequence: CASSVAGGSGTDTQYF. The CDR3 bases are TGTGCCAGCAGCGTAGCGGGGGGCTCTGGCACAGATACGCAGTATTTT.

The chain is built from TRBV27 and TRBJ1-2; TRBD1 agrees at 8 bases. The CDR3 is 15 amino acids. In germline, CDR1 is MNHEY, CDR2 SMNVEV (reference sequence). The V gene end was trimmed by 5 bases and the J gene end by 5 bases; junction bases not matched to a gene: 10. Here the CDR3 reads CASSVGQGLGYGYTF. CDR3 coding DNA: TGTGCCAGCAGTGTCGGACAGGGCCTTGGATATGGCTACACCTTC.

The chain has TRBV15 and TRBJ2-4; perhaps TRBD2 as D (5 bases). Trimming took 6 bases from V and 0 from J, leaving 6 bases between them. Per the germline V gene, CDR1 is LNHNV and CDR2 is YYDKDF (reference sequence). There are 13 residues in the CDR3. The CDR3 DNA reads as TGTGCCACCAGTGGACTAGCCAAAAACATTCAGTACTTC. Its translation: CATSGLAKNIQYF. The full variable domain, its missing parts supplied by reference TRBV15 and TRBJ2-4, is DAMVIQNPRYQVTQFGKPVTLSCSQTLNHNVMYWYQQKSSQAPKLLFHYYDKDFNNEADTPDNFQSRRPNTSFCFLDIRSPGLGDTAMYLCATSGLAKNIQYFGAGTRLSVL.

In DNA form, the CDR3 reads TGTGCCAGTAGTATAACGGCGGGGCAAGAGACCCAGTACTTC. Translating it yields CASSITAGQETQYF. This chain connects TRBV19 to TRBJ2-5; TRBD2 might be the D (6 bases). This CDR3 is 14 amino acids long. The V gene lost 2 bases and the J gene lost 2 bases, with 9 bases spanning the gap. Germline V gene lookup returns CDR1 LNHDA and CDR2 SQIVND (reference sequence).

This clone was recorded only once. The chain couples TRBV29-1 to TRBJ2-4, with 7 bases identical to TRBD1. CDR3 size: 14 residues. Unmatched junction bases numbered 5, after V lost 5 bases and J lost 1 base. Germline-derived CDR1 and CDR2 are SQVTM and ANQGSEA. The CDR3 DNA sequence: TGCAGCGTTCACCCACAGGGGGCCAAAAACATTCAGTACTTC. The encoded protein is CSVHPQGAKNIQYF.

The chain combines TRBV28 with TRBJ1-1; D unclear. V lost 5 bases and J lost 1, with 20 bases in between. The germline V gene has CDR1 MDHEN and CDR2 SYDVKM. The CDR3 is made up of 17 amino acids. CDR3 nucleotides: TGTGCCAGCAGTCCACGGAGGGTTTGGACCTCGAACACTGAAGCTTTCTTT. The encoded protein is CASSPRRVWTSNTEAFF.

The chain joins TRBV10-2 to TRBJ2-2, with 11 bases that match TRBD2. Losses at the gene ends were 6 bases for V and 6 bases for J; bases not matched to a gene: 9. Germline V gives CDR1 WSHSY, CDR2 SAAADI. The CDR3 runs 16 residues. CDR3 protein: CASSKPVAGGPGELFF. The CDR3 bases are TGCGCCAGCAGCAAACCCGTAGCGGGAGGGCCCGGGGAGCTGTTTTTT.

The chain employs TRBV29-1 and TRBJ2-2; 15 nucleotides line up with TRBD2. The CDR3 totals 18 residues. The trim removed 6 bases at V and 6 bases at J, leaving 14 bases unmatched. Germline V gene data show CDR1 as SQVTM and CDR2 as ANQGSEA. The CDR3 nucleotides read TGCAGCGTGATAATACCGGGACTAGCGGGAGGAGGGTCCGGGGAGCTGTTTTTT. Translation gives CSVIIPGLAGGGSGELFF.

In DNA form, the CDR3 reads TGTGCCAGCAGTGAAGGGACTAGCGCCGCGTTGGGGTACACAGATACGCAGTATTTT. Translation gives CASSEGTSAALGYTDTQYF. The chain has TRBV2 and TRBJ2-3; 9 bases fit TRBD2. Germline CDR1 reads SNHLY; CDR2 reads FYNNEI. The CDR3 covers 19 residues. The V segment lost 1 base and the J segment 2 bases; nucleotides outside the gene matches: 13.

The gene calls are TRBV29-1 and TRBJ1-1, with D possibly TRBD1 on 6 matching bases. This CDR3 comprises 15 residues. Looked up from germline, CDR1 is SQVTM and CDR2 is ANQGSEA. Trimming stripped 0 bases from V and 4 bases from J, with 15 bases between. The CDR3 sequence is CSVEDTGEGGTEAFF. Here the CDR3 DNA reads TGCAGCGTTGAAGATACGGGGGAGGGGGGCACTGAAGCTTTCTTT.

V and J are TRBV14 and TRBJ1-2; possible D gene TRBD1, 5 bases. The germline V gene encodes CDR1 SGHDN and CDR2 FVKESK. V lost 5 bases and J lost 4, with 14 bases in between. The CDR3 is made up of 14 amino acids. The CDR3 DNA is TGTGCCAGCAGCTACGCGGGGGGTGGCTATGGCTACACCTTC. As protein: CASSYAGGGYGYTF.

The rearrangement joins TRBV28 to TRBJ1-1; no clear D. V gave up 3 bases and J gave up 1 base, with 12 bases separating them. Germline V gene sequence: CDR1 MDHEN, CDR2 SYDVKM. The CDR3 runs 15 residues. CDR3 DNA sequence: TGTGCCAGCAGTTTGTACAGAGCACCGAACACTGAAGCTTTCTTT. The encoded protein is CASSLYRAPNTEAFF. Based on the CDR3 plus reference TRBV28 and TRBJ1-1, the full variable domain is DVKVTQSSRYLVKRTGEKVFLECVQDMDHENMFWYRQDPGLGLRLIYFSYDVKMKEKGDIPEGYSVSREKKERFSLILESASTNQTSMYLCASSLYRAPNTEAFFGQGTRLTVV.

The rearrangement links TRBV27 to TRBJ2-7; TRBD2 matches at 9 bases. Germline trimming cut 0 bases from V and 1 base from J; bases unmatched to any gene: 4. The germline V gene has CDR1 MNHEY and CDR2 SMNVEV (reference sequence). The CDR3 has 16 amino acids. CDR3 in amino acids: CASSLSRLAASYEQYF. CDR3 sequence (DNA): TGTGCCAGCAGTTTATCCCGACTAGCGGCTTCCTACGAGCAGTACTTC.

This CDR3 is CASSLLAGDSYNEQFF. CDR3 in DNA: TGTGCCAGCAGCTTACTAGCGGGAGACTCCTACAATGAGCAGTTCTTC. The chain has TRBV7-2 and TRBJ2-1, with TRBD2 identical over 10 bases. Germline lookup yields CDR1 SGHTA and CDR2 FQGNSA. V lost 2 bases to trimming and J lost 0 bases; unmatched junction nucleotides: 1. CDR3 size: 16 residues. The entire variable domain, with the rest obtained from reference TRBV7-2 and TRBJ2-1, is as follows: GAGVSQSPSNKVTEKGKDVELRCDPISGHTALYWYRQSLGQGLEFLIYFQGNSAPDKSGLPSDRFSAERTGGSVSTLTIQRTQQEDSAVYLCASSLLAGDSYNEQFFGPGTRLTVL.

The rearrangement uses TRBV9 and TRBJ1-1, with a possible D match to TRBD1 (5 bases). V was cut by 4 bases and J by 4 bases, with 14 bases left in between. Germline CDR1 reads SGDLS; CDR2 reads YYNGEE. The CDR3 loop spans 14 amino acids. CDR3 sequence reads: CASSRRDSFTEAFF. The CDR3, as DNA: TGTGCCAGCAGCCGGCGGGACTCCTTCACTGAAGCTTTCTTT. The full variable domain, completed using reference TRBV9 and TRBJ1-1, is DSGVTQTPKHLITATGQRVTLRCSPRSGDLSVYWYQQSLDQGLQFLIQYYNGEERAKGNILERFSAQQFPDLHSELNLSSLELGDSALYFCASSRRDSFTEAFFGQGTRLTVV.

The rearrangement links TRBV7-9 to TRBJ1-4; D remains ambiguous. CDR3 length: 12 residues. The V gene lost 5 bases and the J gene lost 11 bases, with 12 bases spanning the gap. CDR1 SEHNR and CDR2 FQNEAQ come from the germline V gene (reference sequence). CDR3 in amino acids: CASSREREKLFF. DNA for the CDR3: TGTGCCAGCAGCCGTGAAAGGGAGAAACTGTTTTTT.

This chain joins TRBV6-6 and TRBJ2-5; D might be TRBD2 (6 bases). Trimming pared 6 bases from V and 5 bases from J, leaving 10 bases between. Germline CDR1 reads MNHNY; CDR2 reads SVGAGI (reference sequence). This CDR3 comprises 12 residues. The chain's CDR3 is CASRGGMETQYF. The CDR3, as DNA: TGTGCCAGCAGGGGAGGTATGGAGACCCAGTACTTC.

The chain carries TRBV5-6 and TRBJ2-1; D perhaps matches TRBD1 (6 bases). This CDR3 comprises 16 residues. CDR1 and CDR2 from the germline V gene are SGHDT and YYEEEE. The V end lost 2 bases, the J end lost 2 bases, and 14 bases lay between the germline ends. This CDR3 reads CASSFLRTVAYNEQFF. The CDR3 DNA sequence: TGTGCCAGCAGCTTCCTTAGGACAGTAGCCTACAATGAGCAGTTCTTC. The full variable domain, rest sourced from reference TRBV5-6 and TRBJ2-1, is DAGVTQSPTHLIKTRGQQVTLRCSPKSGHDTVSWYQQALGQGPQFIFQYYEEEERQRGNFPDRFSGHQFPNYSSELNVNALLLGDSALYLCASSFLRTVAYNEQFFGPGTRLTVL.